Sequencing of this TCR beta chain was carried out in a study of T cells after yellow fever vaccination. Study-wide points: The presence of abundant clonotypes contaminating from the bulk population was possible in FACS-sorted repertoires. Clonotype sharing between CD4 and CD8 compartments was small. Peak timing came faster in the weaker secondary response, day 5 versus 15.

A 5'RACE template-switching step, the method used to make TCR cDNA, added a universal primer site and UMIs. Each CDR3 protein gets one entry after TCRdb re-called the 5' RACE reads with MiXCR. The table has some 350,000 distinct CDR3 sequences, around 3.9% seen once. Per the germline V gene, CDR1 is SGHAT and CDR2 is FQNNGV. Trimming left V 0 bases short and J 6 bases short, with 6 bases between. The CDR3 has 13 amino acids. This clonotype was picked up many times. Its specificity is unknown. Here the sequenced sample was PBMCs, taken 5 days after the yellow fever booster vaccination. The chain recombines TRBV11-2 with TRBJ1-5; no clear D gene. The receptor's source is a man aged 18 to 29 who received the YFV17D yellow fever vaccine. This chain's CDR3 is CASSLEGRQPQHF. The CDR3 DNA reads TGTGCCAGCAGCTTAGAAGGGCGTCAGCCCCAGCATTTT.